The T cell receptor beta chain described here comes from a study of PD-1 blockade in mismatch repair-deficient tumors. Findings of the study overall: Tumor-resident clones, often undetectable pretreatment in blood, expanded then contracted after pembrolizumab.

Points on this clone: Its antigen is not identified.

Germline V CDR1 and CDR2: SGHVS, FQNEAQ. There are 16 residues in the CDR3. The ends lost 5 bases at V and 5 bases at J; junction bases unmatched: 8. Only in-frame clones appear in the TCRdb table, and some are missing; sequencing was by immunoSEQ multiplex PCR. The sample has some 66,000 clones; around 89% are singletons. This receptor was taken from an adult with mismatch repair-deficient cancer. The chain is built from TRBV7-8 and TRBJ2-5; 13 nucleotides match TRBD2. The material sequenced was peripheral blood, taken 52 weeks after starting pembrolizumab. The CDR3 DNA follows: TGTGCCAGCAGCCTGAGGACTAGCGGGAGTCGGGAGACCCAGTACTTC. Its translation is CASSLRTSGSRETQYF.